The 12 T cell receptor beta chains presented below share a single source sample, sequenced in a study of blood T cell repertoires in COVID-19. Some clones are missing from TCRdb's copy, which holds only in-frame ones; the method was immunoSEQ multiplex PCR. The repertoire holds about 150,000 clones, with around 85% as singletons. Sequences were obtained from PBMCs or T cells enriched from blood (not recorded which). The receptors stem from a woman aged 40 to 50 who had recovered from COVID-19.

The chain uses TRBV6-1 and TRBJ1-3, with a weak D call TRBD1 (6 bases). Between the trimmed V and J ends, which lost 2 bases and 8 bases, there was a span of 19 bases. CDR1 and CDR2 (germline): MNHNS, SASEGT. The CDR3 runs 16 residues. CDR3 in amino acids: CASSELPPGGGYTIYF. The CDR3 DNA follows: TGTGCCAGCAGTGAATTGCCCCCGGGGGGCGGATACACCATATATTTT.

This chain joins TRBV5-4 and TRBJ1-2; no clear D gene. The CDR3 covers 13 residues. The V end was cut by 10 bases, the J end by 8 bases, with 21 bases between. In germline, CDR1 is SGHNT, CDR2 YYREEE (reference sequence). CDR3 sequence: CALDLEEGRGYTF. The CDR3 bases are TGTGCCTTAGATCTCGAGGAGGGTCGGGGCTACACCTTC.

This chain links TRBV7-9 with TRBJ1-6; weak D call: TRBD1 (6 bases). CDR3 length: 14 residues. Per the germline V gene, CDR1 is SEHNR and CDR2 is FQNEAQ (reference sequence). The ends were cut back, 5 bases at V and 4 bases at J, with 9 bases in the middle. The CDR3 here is CASSEDRYNSPLHF. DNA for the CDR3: TGTGCCAGCAGCGAGGACAGATATAATTCACCCCTCCACTTT.

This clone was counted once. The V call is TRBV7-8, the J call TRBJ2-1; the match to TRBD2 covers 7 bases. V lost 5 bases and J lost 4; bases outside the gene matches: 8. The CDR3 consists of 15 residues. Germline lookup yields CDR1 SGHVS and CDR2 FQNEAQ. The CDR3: CASSLLGGIYNEQFF. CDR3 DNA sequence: TGTGCCAGCAGCCTTCTCGGGGGGATTTACAATGAGCAGTTCTTC.

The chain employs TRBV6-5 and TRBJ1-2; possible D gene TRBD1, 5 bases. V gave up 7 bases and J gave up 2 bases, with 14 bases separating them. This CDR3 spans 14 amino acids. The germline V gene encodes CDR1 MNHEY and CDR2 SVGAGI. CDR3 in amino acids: CASTLRGRNYGYTF. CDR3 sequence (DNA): TGTGCCAGCACTCTAAGGGGCAGAAACTATGGCTACACCTTC.

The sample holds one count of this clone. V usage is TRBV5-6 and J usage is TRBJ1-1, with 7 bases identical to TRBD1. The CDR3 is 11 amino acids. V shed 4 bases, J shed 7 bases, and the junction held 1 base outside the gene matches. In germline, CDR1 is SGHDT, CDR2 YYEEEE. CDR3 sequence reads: CASSNRGEAFF. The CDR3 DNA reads TGTGCCAGCAGCAACAGGGGTGAAGCTTTCTTT.

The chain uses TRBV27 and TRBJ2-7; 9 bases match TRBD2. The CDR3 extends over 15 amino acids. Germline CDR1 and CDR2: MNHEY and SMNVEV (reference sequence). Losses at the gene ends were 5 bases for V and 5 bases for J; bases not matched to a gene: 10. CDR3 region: CASSVLAGKINEQYF. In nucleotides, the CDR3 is TGTGCCAGCAGTGTTCTAGCGGGAAAAATCAACGAGCAGTACTTC.

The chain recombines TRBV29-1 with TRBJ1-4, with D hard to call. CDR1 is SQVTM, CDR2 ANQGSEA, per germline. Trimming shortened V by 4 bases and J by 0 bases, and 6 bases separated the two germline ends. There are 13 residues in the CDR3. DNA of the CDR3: TGCAGCGTTGTCTGGCCAACTAATGAAAAACTGTTTTTT. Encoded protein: CSVVWPTNEKLFF.

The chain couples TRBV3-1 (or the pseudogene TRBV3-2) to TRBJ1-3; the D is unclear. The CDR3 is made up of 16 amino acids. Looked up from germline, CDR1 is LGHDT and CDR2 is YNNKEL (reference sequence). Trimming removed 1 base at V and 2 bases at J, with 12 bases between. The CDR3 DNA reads TGTGCCAGCAGCCAAGGTGTGAACTATGCTGGAAACACCATATATTTT. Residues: CASSQGVNYAGNTIYF.

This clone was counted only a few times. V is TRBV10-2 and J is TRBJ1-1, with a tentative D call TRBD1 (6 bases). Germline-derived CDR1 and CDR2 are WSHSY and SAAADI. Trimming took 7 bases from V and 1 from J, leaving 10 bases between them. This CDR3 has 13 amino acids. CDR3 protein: CASNPDRNTEAFF. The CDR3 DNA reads TGCGCCAGCAACCCGGACAGGAACACTGAAGCTTTCTTT.

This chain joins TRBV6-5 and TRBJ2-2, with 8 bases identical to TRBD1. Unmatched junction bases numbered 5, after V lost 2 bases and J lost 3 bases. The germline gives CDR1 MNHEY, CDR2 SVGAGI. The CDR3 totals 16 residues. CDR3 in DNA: TGTGCCAGCAGTTACACGGACAGGGTGGACACCGGGGAGCTGTTTTTT. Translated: CASSYTDRVDTGELFF.

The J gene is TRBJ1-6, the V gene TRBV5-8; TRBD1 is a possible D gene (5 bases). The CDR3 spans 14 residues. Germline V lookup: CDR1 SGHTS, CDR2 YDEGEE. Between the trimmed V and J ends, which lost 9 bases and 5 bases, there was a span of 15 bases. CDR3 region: CANRNLGDNSPLHF. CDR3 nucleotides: TGTGCCAACAGGAACCTCGGGGATAATTCACCCCTCCACTTT.